Listed below are T cell receptor beta chains from one sample, sequenced in a study of blood T cell repertoires in COVID-19. The assay was immunoSEQ multiplex PCR, and TCRdb's table has in-frame clones only and misses some. The sample records 300,000 to 350,000 clones, about 90% being singletons. Material: peripheral blood. These receptors came from a woman aged 18-35 years who had recovered from COVID-19. CDR3s include the opening cysteine and the closing phenylalanine or tryptophan. A D gene is named only where the DNA matches it firmly. Rows may omit the clone size; those that give it use once, few, many or a size class.

d_call clone_size j_call v_call cdr3_nt cdr3_aa
TRBD2 . TRBJ2-1 TRBV7-2 TGTGCCAGCAGCTTAGCGTCTAGCGGGAGGGAGGAGCAGTTCTTC CASSLASSGREEQFF
. few TRBJ1-2 TRBV5-4 TGTGCCAGCAGCTTGTCGGGCAGGGATAATGGCTACACCTTC CASSLSGRDNGYTF
TRBD2 . TRBJ2-3 TRBV27 TGTGCCAGTTCGAAACTAGCGGGAGGGGCGGGCACAGATACGCAGTATTTT CASSKLAGGAGTDTQYF
. . TRBJ1-3 TRBV11-2 TGTGCCAGCAGCCAACCCGTACTCTCTGGAAACACCATATATTTT CASSQPVLSGNTIYF
TRBD2 . TRBJ2-2 TRBV6-1 TGTGCCAGCAGTGAAGCGGTATTAGCGGGAGCTAACACCGGGGAGCTGTTTTTT CASSEAVLAGANTGELFF
TRBD2 . TRBJ2-2 TRBV7-2 TGTGCCAGCAGCTTAGCGCTAGCGGGAGGGGGGGAGCTGTTTTTT CASSLALAGGGELFF
. . TRBJ2-3 TRBV24-1 TGTGCCACCAGTGACCCAAGCGGCCCAGATACGCAGTATTTT CATSDPSGPDTQYF
TRBD1 . TRBJ1-2 TRBV27 TGTGCCAGCCTTCTGAGGACAGGTCTAAAGTATGGCTACACCTTC CASLLRTGLKYGYTF
TRBD2 . TRBJ2-1 TRBV19 TGTGCCAGTATGGTAGCGGGGTACAATGAGCAGTTCTTC CASMVAGYNEQFF
. few TRBJ1-6 TRBV11-2 TGTGCCAGCAGCTTAGAGCCAGACTATAATTCACCCCTCCACTTT CASSLEPDYNSPLHF
. . TRBJ2-3 TRBV9 TGTGCCAGCAGCGTAGCCGCAGATACGCAGTATTTT CASSVAADTQYF
TRBD1 . TRBJ1-2 TRBV3-1/TRBV3-2 TGTGCCAGCAGCCAAGAGCCCCTAATAGTCCGGGACAGGGGCTATGGCTACACCTTC CASSQEPLIVRDRGYGYTF
. . TRBJ2-5 TRBV11-3 TGTGCCAGCAGACTAACAGGGTTGGGCGAGACCCAGTACTTC CASRLTGLGETQYF
. . TRBJ2-3 TRBV7-2 TGTGCCAGCAGCTCTCGGGGGTGGGAGAAGGGAGAGCCGGATACGCAGTATTTT CASSSRGWEKGEPDTQYF
TRBD2 . TRBJ2-2 TRBV2 TGTGCCAGCAGCCTAGCGGTCACCGGGGAGCTGTTTTTT CASSLAVTGELFF
TRBD2 . TRBJ2-1 TRBV19 TGTGCCAGTAGTATAGATCTATTGGGAGGGCCTCTCGACGAGCAGTTCTTC CASSIDLLGGPLDEQFF
. . TRBJ1-1 TRBV15 TGTGCCACCAGCAGAGATTCGACAGAGGCTTTCTTT CATSRDSTEAFF
. . TRBJ1-2 TRBV6-5 TGTGCCAGCAGTTACGGCAGAAACTATGGCTACACCTTC CASSYGRNYGYTF
TRBD2 few TRBJ2-1 TRBV14 TGTGCCAGCAGCTTCACCCCGGGACTAGCGGGAGGCTTCTACAATGAGCAGTTCTTC CASSFTPGLAGGFYNEQFF
TRBD2 few TRBJ2-1 TRBV11-2 TGTGCCAGCAGCTTCCCCGGGGTAGCGGGAGGGCCTGGCAATGAGCAGTTCTTC CASSFPGVAGGPGNEQFF
. . TRBJ1-2 TRBV27 TGTGCCAGCAGTTTAAGGGGGACGGGGTATGGCTACACCTTC CASSLRGTGYGYTF
. . TRBJ2-2 TRBV30 TGTGCCTGGTCTAGAATGTCCGGGGAGCTGTTTTTT CAWSRMSGELFF
. . TRBJ1-6 TRBV7-8 TGTGCCAGCAGCTTAGCATCAATAGGCGGATCACCCCTCCACTTT CASSLASIGGSPLHF
TRBD2 . TRBJ2-5 TRBV14 TGTGCCAGCAGCCAAGATGACGGGGTAGCGGGAGTCCGAGAGACCCAGTACTTC CASSQDDGVAGVRETQYF
TRBD2 . TRBJ2-5 TRBV6-2/TRBV6-3 TGTGCCAGCAGTTACTGGGCGGGAGGATTGCAGGAGACCCAGTACTTC CASSYWAGGLQETQYF
TRBD2 . TRBJ2-1 TRBV19 TGTGCCAGTAGTACCGGGACTACCTACTACAATGAGCAGTTCTTC CASSTGTTYYNEQFF
TRBD2 once TRBJ2-1 TRBV19 TGTGCCAGTAGTATGGGACTAGCGGAGGGCATTGAGCAGTTCTTC CASSMGLAEGIEQFF
. . TRBJ1-1 TRBV12-5 TGTGCTAGTGGTTTCCTCCACGGGGGAATGAACACTGAAGCTTTCTTT CASGFLHGGMNTEAFF
TRBD2 . TRBJ2-3 TRBV4-1 TGCGCCAGCAGCCGAACGGGACTAGCGGGAAGCACAGATACGCAGTATTTT CASSRTGLAGSTDTQYF
. . TRBJ2-6 TRBV19 TGTGCCAGTAGTATAGGTGGCCGCTCTGGGGCCAACGTCCTGACTTTC CASSIGGRSGANVLTF
TRBD1 few TRBJ2-3 TRBV9 TGTGCCAGCAGCGTAGGGTCCGGGACAGGGGTTTTATTAGATACGCAGTATTTT CASSVGSGTGVLLDTQYF
TRBD1 once TRBJ1-2 TRBV12-5 TGTGCTAGTGGTTCCTCGCGCCGCATCCCGGACAGGGACCCTAACTATGGCTACACCTTC CASGSSRRIPDRDPNYGYTF
TRBD1 . TRBJ1-5 TRBV19 TGTGCCAGTACTGAATGGGACAGTCCCGATAGCAATCAGCCCCAGCATTTT CASTEWDSPDSNQPQHF
. . TRBJ2-3 TRBV10-3 TGTGCCATCAGTGAGTCTTCCTCCGGAGATACGCAGTATTTT CAISESSSGDTQYF
. . TRBJ1-1 TRBV6-5 TGTGCCAGCACTCGGGGTGGCACTGAAGCTTTCTTT CASTRGGTEAFF
TRBD1 . TRBJ1-1 TRBV9 TGTGCCAGCACCCCGCGACAGGGGACGGGGAACACTGAAGCTTTCTTT CASTPRQGTGNTEAFF
. . TRBJ1-5 TRBV2 TGTGCCAGCAGAACAGGGCGGAGCAATCAGCCCCAGCATTTT CASRTGRSNQPQHF
. . TRBJ2-3 TRBV6-2/TRBV6-3 TGTGCCAGCAGTTACAGTAGGGGCGATACGCAGTATTTT CASSYSRGDTQYF
. . TRBJ1-5 TRBV21-1 TGTCCCGGGCCTTGGAAACGGGACAATCAGCCCCAGCATTTT CPGPWKRDNQPQHF